This T cell receptor (beta chain) is drawn from a study of beta chain features in type 1 diabetes. There are a few counts of this clone. Sampling consisted of one heparinised blood draw per donor, averaging about 110 mL. The CDR3 has 14 residues. Germline lookup yields CDR1 SGHRS and CDR2 YFSETQ. Trimming took 0 bases from V and 3 from J, leaving 10 bases between them. All of the isolated RNA was reverse transcribed, so expressed TCRB transcripts were sequenced. Method: immunoSEQ multiplex PCR; TCRdb's copy keeps in-frame clones and lacks some. This sample has around 340,000 clones, with under 8.5% found just once.

The V and J genes are TRBV5-1 and TRBJ2-7, with a possible D match to TRBD2 (5 bases). Sequencing used central memory CD4+ T cells from blood. The receptor was isolated from a woman under 30 in good health. The CDR3 reads CASSLGIGDYEQYF. DNA of the CDR3: TGCGCCAGCAGCTTGGGTATCGGGGACTACGAGCAGTACTTC.